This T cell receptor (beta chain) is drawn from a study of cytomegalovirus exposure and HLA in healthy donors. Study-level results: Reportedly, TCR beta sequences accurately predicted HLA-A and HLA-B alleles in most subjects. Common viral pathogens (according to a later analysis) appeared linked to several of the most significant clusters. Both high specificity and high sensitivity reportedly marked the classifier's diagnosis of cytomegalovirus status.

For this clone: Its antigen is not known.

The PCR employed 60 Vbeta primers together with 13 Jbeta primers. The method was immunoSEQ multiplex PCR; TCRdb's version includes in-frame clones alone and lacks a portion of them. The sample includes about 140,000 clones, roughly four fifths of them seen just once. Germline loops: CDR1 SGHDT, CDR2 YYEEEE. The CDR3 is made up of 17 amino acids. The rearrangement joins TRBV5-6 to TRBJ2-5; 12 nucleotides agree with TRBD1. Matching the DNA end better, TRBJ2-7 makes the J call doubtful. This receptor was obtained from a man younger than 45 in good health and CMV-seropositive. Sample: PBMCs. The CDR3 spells CASSLGFGTGGFHEQYF. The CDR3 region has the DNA TGTGCCAGCAGCTTGGGGTTTGGGACAGGGGGCTTCCACGAGCAGTACTTC.